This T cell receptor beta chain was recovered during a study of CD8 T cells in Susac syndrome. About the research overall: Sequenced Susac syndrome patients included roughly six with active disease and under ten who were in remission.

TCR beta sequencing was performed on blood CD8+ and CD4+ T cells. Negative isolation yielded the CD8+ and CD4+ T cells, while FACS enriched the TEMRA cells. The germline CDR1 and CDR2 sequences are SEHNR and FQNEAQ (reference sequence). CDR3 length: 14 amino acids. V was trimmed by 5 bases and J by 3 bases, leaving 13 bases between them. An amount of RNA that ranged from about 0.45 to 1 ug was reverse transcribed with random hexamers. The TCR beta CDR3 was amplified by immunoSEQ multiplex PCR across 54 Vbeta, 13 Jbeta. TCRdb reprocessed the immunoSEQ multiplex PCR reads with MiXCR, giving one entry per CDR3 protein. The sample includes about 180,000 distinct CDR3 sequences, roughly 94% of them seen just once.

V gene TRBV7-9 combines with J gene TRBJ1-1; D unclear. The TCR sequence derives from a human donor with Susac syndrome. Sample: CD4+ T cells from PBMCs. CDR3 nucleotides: TGTGCCAGCAGCCCCAGCCGACGGGACACTGAAGCTTTCTTT. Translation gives CASSPSRRDTEAFF.